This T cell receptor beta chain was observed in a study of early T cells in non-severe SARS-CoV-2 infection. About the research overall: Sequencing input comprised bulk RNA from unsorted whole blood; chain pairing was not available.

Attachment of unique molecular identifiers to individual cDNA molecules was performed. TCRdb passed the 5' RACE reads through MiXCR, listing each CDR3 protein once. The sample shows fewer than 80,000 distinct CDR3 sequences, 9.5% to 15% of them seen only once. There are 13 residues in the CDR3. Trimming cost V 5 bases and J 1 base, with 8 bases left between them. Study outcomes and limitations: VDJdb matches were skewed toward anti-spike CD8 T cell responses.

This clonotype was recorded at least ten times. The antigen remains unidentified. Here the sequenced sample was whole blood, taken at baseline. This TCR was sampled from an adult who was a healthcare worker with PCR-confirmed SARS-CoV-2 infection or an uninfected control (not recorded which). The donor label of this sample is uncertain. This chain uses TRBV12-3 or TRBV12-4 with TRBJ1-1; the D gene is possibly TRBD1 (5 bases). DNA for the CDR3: TGTGCCAGCAGTCCCACAGGGAACACTGAAGCTTTCTTT. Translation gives CASSPTGNTEAFF.